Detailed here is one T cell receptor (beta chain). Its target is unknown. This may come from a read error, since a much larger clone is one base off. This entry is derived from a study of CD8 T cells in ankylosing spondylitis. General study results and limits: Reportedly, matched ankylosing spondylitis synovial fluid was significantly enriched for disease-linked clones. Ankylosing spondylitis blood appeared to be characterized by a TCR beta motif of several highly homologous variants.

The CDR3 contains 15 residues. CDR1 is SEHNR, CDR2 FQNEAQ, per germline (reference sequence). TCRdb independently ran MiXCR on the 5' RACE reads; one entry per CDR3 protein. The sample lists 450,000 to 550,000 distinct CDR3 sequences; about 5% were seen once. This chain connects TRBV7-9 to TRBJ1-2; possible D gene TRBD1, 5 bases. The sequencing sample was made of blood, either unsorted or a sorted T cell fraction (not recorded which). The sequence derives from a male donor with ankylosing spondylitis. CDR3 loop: CASSLARGGSSGYNF. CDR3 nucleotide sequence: TGTGCCAGCAGCTTAGCGCGGGGCGGGAGCTCTGGCTACAACTTC.